This TCR beta chain is from a study of blood T cell repertoires in COVID-19 (dated by TCRdb to the early 2020s). Looking at the study overall: Samples covering the acute and convalescent phases of COVID-19 were provided by collaborators in the United States, Italy and Spain. The prospective study material was composed of cDNA or gDNA derived from T cells, B-cell-depleted T cells, or PBMCs. Deeply sampled blood TCRbeta repertoires from subjects exposed to, actively infected with, or recovered from COVID-19 were included in the dataset. The repertoires were released in a freely available public database meant as a resource for research on the immune response to SARS-CoV-2. Samples came from the ongoing ImmuneRACE study (first 160 participants) plus 1,254 subjects from 6 global collaborators. Sample metadata almost always included a de-identified subject ID, COVID-19 status, age in years and sex. Where available, HLA class I and class II types were taken from metadata supplied by the sample provider and were not determined by assay-based typing. Here is what the overall study found, with its caveats: The amount of clinical and demographic metadata varied by source and participant and was provided uncurated.

The CDR3, from cysteine to phenylalanine, totals 15 residues. Only CDR3 DNA remains: 45 bases, in frame from the first base. At the junction V is shortened by 3 bases and J by 7 bases; bases outside the gene matches: 8. The germline V gene gives CDR1 as KGHSH and CDR2 as LQKENI. TCRbeta CDR3 regions were amplified from genomic DNA by means of the immunoSEQ Assay, a bias-controlled multiplex PCR. Regarding the original processing steps: The number of nucleated cells in each sample was estimated by amplification of reference gene primers within the assay. To quantify the absolute abundance of each unique TCRbeta CDR3 rearrangement, sequence reads were collapsed and filtered. For each sample, productive Simpson clonality was calculated as the square root of Simpson's diversity index across productive rearrangements. The source is immuneACCESS, and TCRdb retained only in-frame sequences with V and J called. Part of the clones is not carried over; for the studies checked, unresolved V genes explain less than half of this, and the remainder is unexplained. V, J and clone size reflect that table, while D and trimming were determined from the DNA. Present in this sample are about 120,000 clones, roughly 79% of which were seen just once. The top ten constitute around 9.3% of the sample.

In regard to this clone: Its target antigen remains unknown. Per-base quality was not reported, and no clone a single base away is much larger than it.

Collaborating institutions collected whole blood in K2EDTA tubes following their own protocols. Collaborator samples were shipped for TCRbeta analysis as frozen whole blood, isolated PBMCs, or DNA extracted from either sample type. The rearrangement combines TRBV18 with TRBJ1-2; TRBD1 matches 10 bases in the middle. This sequence was found in a human donor in a cohort sampled during active COVID-19. Sequencing was performed on peripheral blood. The DNA sequence is as follows: TGTGCCAGCTCACCCCCGGGACAGGGGCGTGGTGGCTACACCTTC. This translates into CASSPPGQGRGGYTF.